This T cell receptor (beta chain) was recovered during a study of control samples from healthy donors and cancer patients. V gave up 4 bases and J gave up 0 bases, with 6 bases separating them. The CDR3 runs 13 residues. Germline V gene lookup returns CDR1 SGHTA and CDR2 FQGNSA. Data came from immunoSEQ multiplex PCR; TCRdb stores just in-frame clones and leaves some out. The sample has 150,000 to 200,000 clones, approximately 96% seen once. The chain recombines TRBV7-2 with TRBJ1-1; D not resolved. The sample was blood. The clonotype comes from a middle-aged woman in good health. This chain's CDR3 is CASSSQMNTEAFF. In nucleotides, the CDR3 is TGTGCCAGCAGCTCTCAAATGAACACTGAAGCTTTCTTT.